Reported below is one T cell receptor (beta chain). As processed by the authors: Estimated nucleated cell counts came from reference gene primer amplification. The protocol was immunoSEQ multiplex PCR, while the TCRdb copy is restricted to in-frame clones and leaves out a portion. The V and J calls and clone size are taken from that table; D and trimming were inferred from the DNA. Found here are roughly 440,000 clones, 88% of them singletons; the top ten hold roughly an eighth. This sample stems from a study of blood T cell repertoires in COVID-19. Study-level background: Whether acute or convalescent, the COVID-19 samples came from the United States, Italy and Spain.

Germline V CDR1 and CDR2: MNHEY, SVGAGI. V was pared by 6 bases and J by 5 bases, with 16 bases between. CDR3 length: 14 residues. The TCR was taken from a woman between 45 and 65 years old with COVID-19, enrolled during active disease. The V and J genes are TRBV6-5 and TRBJ1-1; D is perhaps TRBD1 (5 bases). Sequencing used peripheral blood. The CDR3: CASRPTGRGTEAFF. For the CDR3, the DNA is TGTGCCAGCAGGCCCACAGGACGGGGGACTGAAGCTTTCTTT.